This is a list of T cell receptor beta chains from one sample in a study of T-cell reconstitution after alpha-beta-depleted transplantation in children. TCRdb ran MiXCR on the PCR reads and lists one entry per CDR3 protein. The table shows 440,000 or so distinct CDR3 sequences, with around 46% occurring only once. Sequencing used PBMCs, obtained before TCRalphabeta/CD19-depleted stem cell transplant. These receptors were obtained from a girl aged 2 to 10 with aplastic anemia, due to receive a stem cell transplant. The CDR3 runs from the conserved cysteine through the conserved F or W. A D gene is named only where the DNA matches it firmly. Clone size is not always given. Where it is, it says once, few, many or a class for expanded clones.

TRBV19	NA	NA	TRBJ1-2	CASSIELDGGYGYTF	TGTGCCAGTAGTATAGAATTGGACGGGGGGTATGGCTACACCTTC
TRBV5-1	NA	NA	TRBJ1-2	CASSWQTGRDYTF	TGCGCCAGCAGCTGGCAGACAGGTCGGGACTACACCTTC
TRBV29-1	NA	many	TRBJ2-3	CSVEGRAGTSTDTQYF	TGCAGCGTTGAAGGTCGGGCAGGGACTAGCACAGATACGCAGTATTTT
TRBV6-1	NA	NA	TRBJ1-5	CASIRDRNQPQHF	TGTGCCAGCATACGAGACAGGAATCAGCCCCAGCATTTT
TRBV5-1	NA	few	TRBJ1-2	CASSLYDYGYTF	TGCGCCAGCAGCTTGTACGACTATGGCTACACCTTC
TRBV30	TRBD1	NA	TRBJ2-5	CALTGAEETQYF	TGTGCCTTGACAGGGGCTGAAGAGACCCAGTACTTC
TRBV10-3	NA	many	TRBJ2-5	CAIKGYTETQYF	TGTGCCATCAAGGGCTACACGGAGACCCAGTACTTC
TRBV19	NA	NA	TRBJ2-1	CASSRIRNSYNEQFF	TGTGCCAGTAGTAGAATTAGAAATTCGTACAATGAGCAGTTCTTC
TRBV12-3/TRBV12-4	NA	many	TRBJ2-3	CASSLLGAGNTNTQYF	TGTGCCAGCAGTCTCTTGGGGGCGGGAAATACGAATACGCAGTATTTT
TRBV10-3	NA	NA	TRBJ2-4	CAISESRHIQYF	TGTGCCATCAGTGAGTCCAGGCACATTCAGTACTTC
TRBV28	NA	many	TRBJ2-7	CASSFSVRNYEQYF	TGTGCCAGCAGTTTCTCTGTCAGAAACTACGAGCAGTACTTC
TRBV6-1	NA	few	TRBJ1-5	CASSEGGWGYQPQHF	TGTGCCAGCAGTGAAGGAGGTTGGGGATATCAGCCCCAGCATTTT
TRBV6-1	NA	NA	TRBJ2-7	CASTRSSYTYEQYF	TGTGCCAGCACCAGAAGTTCTTACACCTACGAGCAGTACTTC
TRBV20-1	NA	NA	TRBJ2-7	CSALGALSSYEQYF	TGCAGTGCCCTGGGGGCACTAAGCTCCTACGAGCAGTACTTC
TRBV30	NA	once	TRBJ2-7	CAWSHGGSYEQYF	TGTGCCTGGTCCCACGGGGGAAGCTACGAGCAGTACTTC
TRBV11-2	NA	many	TRBJ2-1	CASSLDRTESNEQFF	TGTGCCAGCAGCTTAGATCGAACGGAATCCAATGAGCAGTTCTTC
TRBV7-6	NA	NA	TRBJ2-3	CASSPIVGPSTQYF	TGTGCCAGCAGCCCGATAGTTGGGCCTAGTACGCAGTATTTT
TRBV20-1	NA	few	TRBJ1-1	CSAPTGTGEAFF	TGCAGTGCTCCGACCGGGACGGGTGAAGCTTTCTTT
TRBV7-8	TRBD2	NA	TRBJ2-7	CASSPHSGTSHEQYF	TGTGCCAGCAGCCCCCATAGCGGGACTTCCCACGAGCAGTACTTC
TRBV6-5	NA	few	TRBJ2-2	CASSSTLDTLRNTGELFF	TGTGCCAGCAGTTCGACCCTCGACACCCTGCGTAACACCGGGGAGCTGTTTTTT
TRBV13	TRBD1	once	TRBJ2-7	CASSLHGTETYEQYF	TGTGCCAGCAGCTTACACGGGACAGAGACCTACGAGCAGTACTTC
TRBV5-1	NA	NA	TRBJ2-7	CASSFEMLATGSYEQYF	TGCGCCAGCAGCTTTGAGATGTTGGCGACAGGATCCTACGAGCAGTACTTC
TRBV28	TRBD2	NA	TRBJ2-3	CASSLTTSGVRTDTQYF	TGTGCCAGCAGTCTAACGACTAGCGGGGTGCGGACAGATACGCAGTATTTT
TRBV6-5	NA	once	TRBJ2-2	CASSLKDSGGELFF	TGTGCCAGCAGTTTGAAAGACTCGGGCGGGGAGCTGTTTTTT